Listed below are T cell receptor beta chains from one sample, sequenced in a study of cytomegalovirus exposure and HLA in healthy donors. Assay used: immunoSEQ multiplex PCR; TCRdb lists only in-frame clones, some missing. The sample lists around 230,000 clones; roughly 82% were seen once. Specimen: PBMCs. Receptors originate from a man in his forties or fifties in good health and CMV-seropositive. The CDR3 runs from the conserved cysteine through the conserved F or W. Fields, in order: D gene, J gene, V gene, CDR3 protein, CDR3 DNA. A D gene is named only where the DNA matches it firmly.

D gene: TRBD1; J gene: TRBJ1-1; V gene: TRBV18; CDR3 protein: CASSQGANTEAFF; CDR3 DNA: TGTGCCAGCTCACAGGGGGCGAACACTGAAGCTTTCTTT
D gene: -; J gene: TRBJ1-3; V gene: TRBV27; CDR3 protein: CASSPSGWGSSGNTIYF; CDR3 DNA: TGTGCCAGCAGCCCAAGCGGGTGGGGAAGCTCTGGAAACACCATATATTTT
D gene: -; J gene: TRBJ2-7; V gene: TRBV12-5; CDR3 protein: CASATWSYEQYF; CDR3 DNA: TGTGCTAGTGCCACTTGGTCCTACGAGCAGTACTTC
D gene: -; J gene: TRBJ2-2; V gene: TRBV18; CDR3 protein: CASSPPGPGELFF; CDR3 DNA: TGTGCCAGCTCACCCCCAGGGCCCGGGGAGCTGTTTTTT
D gene: -; J gene: TRBJ1-2; V gene: TRBV7-3; CDR3 protein: CASSLTPGEGYTF; CDR3 DNA: TGTGCCAGCAGCTTAACGCCCGGGGAGGGCTACACCTTC
D gene: -; J gene: TRBJ2-1; V gene: TRBV6-5; CDR3 protein: CASSFDRGGGHNEQFF; CDR3 DNA: TGTGCCAGCAGTTTCGACAGGGGAGGGGGCCACAATGAGCAGTTCTTC
D gene: TRBD2; J gene: TRBJ2-1; V gene: TRBV5-5; CDR3 protein: CASSLIAGGGYNEQFF; CDR3 DNA: TGTGCCAGCAGCTTAATAGCGGGAGGGGGCTACAATGAGCAGTTCTTC
D gene: TRBD1; J gene: TRBJ2-7; V gene: TRBV27; CDR3 protein: CASSFTGDSYEQYF; CDR3 DNA: TGTGCCAGCAGTTTCACAGGGGACTCCTACGAGCAGTACTTC
D gene: TRBD2; J gene: TRBJ2-3; V gene: TRBV25-1; CDR3 protein: CASQLAGVKDTQYF; CDR3 DNA: TGTGCCAGCCAACTAGCGGGAGTGAAAGATACGCAGTATTTT
D gene: TRBD2; J gene: TRBJ2-1; V gene: TRBV2; CDR3 protein: CASTASGSYEQFF; CDR3 DNA: TGTGCCAGCACGGCTAGCGGGAGCTATGAGCAGTTCTTC
D gene: TRBD2; J gene: TRBJ2-1; V gene: TRBV13; CDR3 protein: CASSSASGAVSYNEQFF; CDR3 DNA: TGTGCCAGCAGCTCCGCTAGCGGGGCCGTCTCCTACAATGAGCAGTTCTTC